These 16 T cell receptor beta chains were all obtained from the same sample, sequenced in a study of Graves' ophthalmopathy and Graves' hyperthyroidism. Transcripts of RNA were the source for amplifying TCR beta CDR3 regions. An initial RT-PCR round employing HTBI primers preceded a second-round multiplex PCR. TCRdb independently ran MiXCR on the multiplex PCR reads; one entry per CDR3 protein. The sample records about 740,000 distinct CDR3 sequences, roughly two fifths being singletons. The sample was peripheral blood. These receptors were obtained from an adult man with Graves' ophthalmopathy.

The chain links TRBV9 to TRBJ2-7; possible D gene TRBD2, 7 bases. The V and J ends lost 5 bases and 4 bases respectively, with 22 bases between them. CDR1 and CDR2 (germline): SGDLS, YYNGEE. There are 16 residues in the CDR3. This CDR3 reads CASRGGQGGSPYEQYF. The CDR3 DNA follows: TGTGCCAGCAGAGGGGGTCAAGGCGGGAGTCCGTACGAGCAGTACTTC.

This clonotype showed up many times. This chain uses TRBV29-1 with TRBJ2-5; maybe TRBD2 (7 bases). The CDR3 has 14 amino acids. Germline V gene data show CDR1 as SQVTM and CDR2 as ANQGSEA. V gave up 4 bases and J gave up 5 bases, with 17 bases separating them. CDR3 loop: CSVGGGGAGETQYF. The DNA for the CDR3 is TGCAGCGTTGGCGGAGGGGGGGCCGGCGAGACCCAGTACTTC.

The CDR3 region is CASSPAGGGHTEAFF. Here the CDR3 DNA reads TGCGCCAGCAGCCCAGCGGGGGGAGGACACACTGAAGCTTTCTTT. This chain joins TRBV4-3 and TRBJ1-1, with D maybe TRBD1 (5 bases). The CDR3 extends over 15 amino acids. Germline-derived CDR1 and CDR2 are LGHNA and YSLEER. V gave up 4 bases and J gave up 3 bases, with 15 bases separating them.

This clonotype is classed as medium-sized. The chain employs TRBV7-3 and TRBJ2-7; TRBD2 might be the D (6 bases). The V and J ends lost 0 bases and 7 bases respectively, with 10 bases between them. The CDR3 covers 13 residues. Germline-derived CDR1 and CDR2 are SGHTA and FQGTGA. DNA of the CDR3: TGTGCCAGCAGCTTAACCAAGGGGAGGGAGCAGTACTTC. It encodes CASSLTKGREQYF.

Regarding this clonotype: This sequence may be a read error, since a much larger clone differs from it by one base. The rearrangement links TRBV5-5 to TRBJ2-2; unclear D gene. The CDR3 length is 15 residues. CDR1 is SGHKS, CDR2 YYEKEE, per germline (reference sequence). The CDR3: CASRLVGWGTGELFF. CDR3 nucleotide sequence: TGTGCCAGCCGCTTAGTGGGGTGGGGCACCGGGGAGCTGTTTTTT.

At least ten counts were recorded for this clonotype. This rearrangement joins TRBV29-1 to TRBJ2-2; no firm D call. The CDR3 is 13 residues long. The V and J ends lost 3 bases and 0 bases respectively, with 5 bases between them. CDR1 is SQVTM and CDR2 is ANQGSEA in the germline V gene. The CDR3: CSVDWTNTGELFF. The CDR3, as DNA: TGCAGCGTTGATTGGACGAACACCGGGGAGCTGTTTTTT.

This chain links TRBV11-3 with TRBJ2-2; D is possibly TRBD1 (6 bases). Germline values: CDR1 SGHNT, CDR2 YENEEA. Trimming took off 5 bases at V and 6 bases at J, with 28 bases between the two ends. The length of the CDR3 is 19 residues. The CDR3 loop is CASSRTPYRGQDRAGELFF. DNA for the CDR3: TGTGCCAGCAGCCGAACACCGTACCGGGGACAAGACCGGGCCGGGGAGCTGTTTTTT.

The chain carries TRBV10-3 and TRBJ2-7; D call uncertain. The J call is doubtful: the DNA matches TRBJ2-1 better. Germline-derived CDR1 and CDR2 are ENHRY and SYGVKD. The length of the CDR3 is 15 residues. DNA of the CDR3: TGTGCCATCAGTGAGTCGATAGTATCCCACAATGAGCAGTTCTTC. Translation: CAISESIVSHNEQFF.

The CDR3 DNA follows: TGTGCCAGCAGCTCTAAGACAGGGATGAACACTGAAGCTTTCTTT. It specifies CASSSKTGMNTEAFF. The chain has TRBV7-9 and TRBJ1-1; 7 bases fit TRBD1. V was clipped by 4 bases and J by 0 bases; unmatched bases: 5. This CDR3 has 15 amino acids. The germline V gene has CDR1 SEHNR and CDR2 FQNEAQ (reference sequence).

This clonotype was seen more than once but under ten times. V and J are TRBV20-1 and TRBJ1-2; TRBD1 aligns across 7 bases. The trim removed 3 bases at V and 5 bases at J, leaving 12 bases unmatched. The germline V gene has CDR1 DFQATT and CDR2 SNEGSKA (reference sequence). The CDR3 spans 15 residues. The CDR3 DNA sequence: TGCAGTGCTAGGCCCTCCTTCGGGACAGTGTATGGCTACACCTTC. It codes for CSARPSFGTVYGYTF.

The V and J genes are TRBV2 and TRBJ1-2; maybe TRBD1 (5 bases). The V end lost 6 bases, the J end lost 3 bases, and 14 bases lay between the germline ends. The germline gives CDR1 SNHLY, CDR2 FYNNEI. The CDR3 contains 14 residues. CDR3 region: CASRTSGGYYGYTF. DNA of the CDR3: TGTGCCAGCAGGACTAGCGGGGGTTACTATGGCTACACCTTC.

This clonotype has only a few counts. The chain combines TRBV20-1 with TRBJ1-5; no firm D call. The CDR3 is 15 amino acids. Germline assignment: CDR1 DFQATT and CDR2 SNEGSKA (reference sequence). The germline V and J ends were trimmed by 4 bases and 3 bases, with 16 bases remaining between them. Here the CDR3 reads CSAIEDNRVNQPQHF. CDR3 coding DNA: TGCAGTGCTATCGAAGACAATAGGGTCAATCAGCCCCAGCATTTT.

This clonotype was observed many times. J is TRBJ1-2 and V is TRBV5-1; D perhaps matches TRBD1 (5 bases). The V end lost 4 bases, the J end lost 5 bases, and 15 bases lay between the germline ends. CDR3 size: 14 residues. From germline, CDR1 is SGHRS and CDR2 YFSETQ. DNA of the CDR3: TGCGCCAGCAGCGCCACGGGGACCGATTATGGCTACACCTTC. As protein: CASSATGTDYGYTF. The entire variable domain, with the rest obtained from reference TRBV5-1 and TRBJ1-2, is as follows: KAGVTQTPRYLIKTRGQQVTLSCSPISGHRSVSWYQQTPGQGLQFLFEYFSETQRNKGNFPGRFSGRQFSNSRSEMNVSTLELGDSALYLCASSATGTDYGYTFGSGTRLTVV.

This clonotype was detected a few times. A read error may explain this, as a much larger clone is one base away. The chain links TRBV20-1 to TRBJ2-7; TRBD1 or TRBD2 may be the D gene (5 bases each). The germline V gene encodes CDR1 DFQATT and CDR2 SNEGSKA (reference sequence). The CDR3 has 12 residues. Trimming took off 3 bases at V and 0 bases at J, with 6 bases between the two ends. The CDR3 nucleotides are TGCAGTGCTAGCGGGACCTCCTACGAGCAGTACTTC. Its protein is CSASGTSYEQYF.

This clonotype showed up just a few times. The chain couples TRBV9 to TRBJ1-6, with D possibly being TRBD1 (5 bases). The CDR3 totals 15 residues. Looked up from germline, CDR1 is SGDLS and CDR2 is YYNGEE. V was clipped by 4 bases and J by 7 bases, with 15 bases between them. Here the CDR3 reads CASSRLTGGNSPLHF. The CDR3 coding sequence is TGTGCCAGCAGCCGACTAACAGGTGGGAATTCACCCCTCCACTTT.

Concerning this clonotype: A much more abundant neighbour one base away suggests this may be a read error. The chain joins TRBV10-3 to TRBJ2-6; 9 bases fit TRBD1. CDR3 length equals 17 residues. Germline V gives CDR1 ENHRY, CDR2 SYGVKD. J gave up 4 bases and V 11 bases, and 15 bases lay outside the gene matches. The CDR3 sequence is CAARPGQGGSGANVLTF. For the CDR3, the DNA is TGTGCCGCCCGACCGGGACAGGGAGGTTCCGGGGCCAACGTCCTGACTTTC.